This T cell receptor beta chain was sequenced for a study of T-cell memory formation after mild COVID-19. The wider study: Largely donor-specific sequence clusters came from two donors.

TCRdb re-called the 5' RACE reads through MiXCR, storing one row per CDR3 protein. This sample has about 150,000 distinct CDR3 sequences; about 25% occur once, and the top ten carry less than 25%. The CDR3 has 15 amino acids. Trimming removed 1 base at V and 2 bases at J, with 12 bases between. The germline V gene encodes CDR1 LNHNV and CDR2 YYDKDF (reference sequence). Sample: PBMCs or a T cell subset sorted from them (not recorded which). V gene TRBV15 combines with J gene TRBJ2-7; tentative D call: TRBD1 (5 bases). This TCR derives from an adult woman who had mild COVID-19 (a few samples of this study predate the infection). Cell type and time point are not known. The CDR3, as DNA: TGTGCCACCAGCAGAGGAAGGGGTATTGCCTACGAGCAGTACTTC. Encoded protein: CATSRGRGIAYEQYF.